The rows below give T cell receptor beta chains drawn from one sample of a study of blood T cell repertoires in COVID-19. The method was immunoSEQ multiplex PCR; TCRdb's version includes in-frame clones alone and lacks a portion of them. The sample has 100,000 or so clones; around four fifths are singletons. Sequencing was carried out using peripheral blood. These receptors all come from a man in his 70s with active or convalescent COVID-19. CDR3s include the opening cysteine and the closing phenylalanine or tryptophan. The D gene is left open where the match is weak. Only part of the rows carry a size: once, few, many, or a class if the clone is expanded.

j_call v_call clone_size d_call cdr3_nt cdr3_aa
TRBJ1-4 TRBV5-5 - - TGTGCCAGCAGCTTGTTTATTGAAGACTCGGGTGAAAAACTGTTTTTT CASSLFIEDSGEKLFF
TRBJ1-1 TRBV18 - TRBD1 TGTGCCAGCTCTCTACAGGGGACCGGGAACACTGAAGCTTTCTTT CASSLQGTGNTEAFF
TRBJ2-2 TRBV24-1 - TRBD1 TGTGCCACCAGTGATGGGGGACAGAAGAACACCGGGGAGCTGTTTTTT CATSDGGQKNTGELFF
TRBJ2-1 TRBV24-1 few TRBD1 TGTGCCACCAGTGATTCAGGGACAGGGGGCTCCTACAATGAGCAGTTCTTC CATSDSGTGGSYNEQFF
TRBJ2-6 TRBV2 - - TGTGCCAGCAGCCCGACGCGGTCTGGGGCCAACGTCCTGACTTTC CASSPTRSGANVLTF
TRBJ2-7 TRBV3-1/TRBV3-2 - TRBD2 TGTGCCAGCAGCCCTGAGGGAAGCGGGGGAGCCTACGAGCAGTACTTC CASSPEGSGGAYEQYF
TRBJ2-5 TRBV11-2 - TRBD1 TGTGCCAGCAGCTCGAGACAGGGCCCCGCAGCCCAGTACTTC CASSSRQGPAAQYF
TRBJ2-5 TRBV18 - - TGTGCCAGCTCACCGAGAGGGTCCGAGAGCCAAGAGACCCAGTACTTC CASSPRGSESQETQYF
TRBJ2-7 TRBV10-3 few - TGTGCCATCAGTGGGCAGTCCTACGAGCAGTACTTC CAISGQSYEQYF
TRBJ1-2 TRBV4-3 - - TGCGCCAGCAGCCAAGACAGGGGAGACGGCTACACCTTC CASSQDRGDGYTF
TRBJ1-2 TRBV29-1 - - TGCAGCGTTGGAGTATCCGCTAACTATGGCTACACCTTC CSVGVSANYGYTF
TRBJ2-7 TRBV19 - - TGTGCCAGTAGTCCAAGTGGCGGGCTGTACGAGCAGTACTTC CASSPSGGLYEQYF
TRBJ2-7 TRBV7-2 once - TGTGCCAGCAGTACCTATCGAGAGGGCAAGGAGCAGTACTTC CASSTYREGKEQYF
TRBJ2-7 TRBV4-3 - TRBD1 TGCGCCAGCAGCCAAGTAGGCGGGACAGGCACTTACGAGCAGTACTTC CASSQVGGTGTYEQYF
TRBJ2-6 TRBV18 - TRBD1 TGTGCCAGCTCACCATTGACCCGGACAGGGGGCTTTGGGGCCAACGTCCTGACTTTC CASSPLTRTGGFGANVLTF
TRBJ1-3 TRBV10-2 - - TGCGCCAGCCGAGCGGGGGTAGATGGAAACACCATATATTTT CASRAGVDGNTIYF
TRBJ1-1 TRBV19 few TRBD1 TGTGCCAGTAGTAAGCTGGGACAGGGGGCGGAGAACACTGAAGCTTTCTTT CASSKLGQGAENTEAFF
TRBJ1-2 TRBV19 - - TGTGCCAGTTACAGCGGATCCTATGGCTACACCTTC CASYSGSYGYTF
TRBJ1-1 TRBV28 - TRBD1 TGTGCCAGCAGTTTATACAGGGGGGCGAACACTGAAGCTTTCTTT CASSLYRGANTEAFF
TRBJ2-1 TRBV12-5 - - TGTGCTAGTGGTTCCTCTGGACAGAAGGGTTACAATGAGCAGTTCTTC CASGSSGQKGYNEQFF
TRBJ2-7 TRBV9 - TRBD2 TGTGCCAGCAGCGTAGTTAGCGGGAGCGCGACCTACGAGCAGTACTTC CASSVVSGSATYEQYF
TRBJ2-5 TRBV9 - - TGTGCCAGCAGCCCCCGGAGGAAGATGGAGACCCAGTACTTC CASSPRRKMETQYF
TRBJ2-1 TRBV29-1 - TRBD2 TGCAGCGGGGAGGGCGATTATGAGCAGTTCTTC CSGEGDYEQFF
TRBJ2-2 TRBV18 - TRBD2 TGTGCCAGCTCACCACCAAAGACTAGCGGGGTCACCGGGGAGCTGTTTTTT CASSPPKTSGVTGELFF
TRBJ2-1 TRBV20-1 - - TGCAGTGCTAGTCTGCAGGGGGCGAAGGGAGCGGGAGGCCGGGATGAGCAGTTCTTC CSASLQGAKGAGGRDEQFF
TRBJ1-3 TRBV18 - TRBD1 TGTGCCAGCTCGCCACAGGGGACTTTAGTCTCTGGAAACACCATATATTTT CASSPQGTLVSGNTIYF
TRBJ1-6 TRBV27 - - TGTGCCAGCAGTCGACAGAGGACGAATTCACCCCTCCACTTT CASSRQRTNSPLHF
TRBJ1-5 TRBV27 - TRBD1 TGTGCCAGCAGTTTAAAACAGGGGGACGCTAGGACTCAGCCCCAGCATTTT CASSLKQGDARTQPQHF
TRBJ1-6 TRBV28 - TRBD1 TGTGCCAGCAGTTTAACGGGACAGGGGAATTCACCCCTCCACTTT CASSLTGQGNSPLHF
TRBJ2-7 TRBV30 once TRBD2 TGTGCCTGGAATCGCGGCGGGAGCTCCTACGAGCAGTACTTC CAWNRGGSSYEQYF
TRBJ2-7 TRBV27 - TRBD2 TGTGCCAGCAGTTTCGGGAACCAACTAGCGTCCTACGAGCAGTACTTC CASSFGNQLASYEQYF
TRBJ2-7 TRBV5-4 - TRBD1 TGTGCCAGCAGCCCGGACAGGGCCACATCCTACGAGCAGTACTTC CASSPDRATSYEQYF
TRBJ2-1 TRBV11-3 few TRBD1 TGTGCCAGCAGCCCCGGACAGGGTTTCCATGAGCAGTTCTTC CASSPGQGFHEQFF
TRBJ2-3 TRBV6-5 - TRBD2 TGTGCCAGCAGGCCTGGCGGGGGGAACACAGATACGCAGTATTTT CASRPGGGNTDTQYF
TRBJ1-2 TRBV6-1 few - TGTGCCAGCAGTGAAGCGACAGGTTGGACTAACTATGGCTACACCTTC CASSEATGWTNYGYTF
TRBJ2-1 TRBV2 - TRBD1 TGTGCCAGCAGAGAGACAGGGGGTGAAGAGCAGTTCTTC CASRETGGEEQFF
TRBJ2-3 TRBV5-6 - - TGTGCCAGCAGCCTAGGACAGAGCACAGATACGCAGTATTTT CASSLGQSTDTQYF
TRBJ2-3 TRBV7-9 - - TGTGCCAGCAGCTTAGCGCTCAGGGCGAGGGATACGCAGTATTTT CASSLALRARDTQYF
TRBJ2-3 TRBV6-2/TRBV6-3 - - TGTGCCAGCAGTAGGACAGCTAGCACAGATACGCAGTATTTT CASSRTASTDTQYF
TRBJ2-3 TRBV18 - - TGTGCCAGCTCACCAGTCGGCGGGAGCACAGATACGCAGTATTTT CASSPVGGSTDTQYF
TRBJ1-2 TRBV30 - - TGTGCCTGGAGTGTACAGTTGTCGCGCTATGGCTACACCTTC CAWSVQLSRYGYTF
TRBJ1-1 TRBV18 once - TGTGCCAGCTCACAGCAGGGGTTGGTTGCTTTCTTT CASSQQGLVAFF
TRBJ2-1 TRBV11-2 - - TGTGCCAGCAGCTTAGCCCTCTCTGAGCAGTTCTTC CASSLALSEQFF
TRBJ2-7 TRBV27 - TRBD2 TGTGCCAGCAGCGCAATAGCGGGTACCTACGAGCAGTACTTC CASSAIAGTYEQYF
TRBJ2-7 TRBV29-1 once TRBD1 TGCAGCGCTGGGACAGTAAGCTCCTACGAGCAGTACTTC CSAGTVSSYEQYF
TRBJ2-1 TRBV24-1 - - TGTGCCACCAGTGAACCGAGGAGCTCCTACAATGAGCAGTTCTTC CATSEPRSSYNEQFF
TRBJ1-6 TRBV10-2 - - TGCGCCAGCAGTCCAGGGGCCTCATATAATTCACCCCTCCACTTT CASSPGASYNSPLHF
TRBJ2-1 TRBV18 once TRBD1 TGTGCCAGCTCACCAAACAGGGGGTTTGACAATGAGCAGTTCTTC CASSPNRGFDNEQFF
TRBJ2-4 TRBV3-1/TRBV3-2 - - TGTGCCAGCAGCCCCGGACGCGTGCGCGGGGCCAAAAACATTCAGTACTTC CASSPGRVRGAKNIQYF
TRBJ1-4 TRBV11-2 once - TGTGCCAGCAGCTTAACGACAGGTGGTGAAAAACTGTTTTTT CASSLTTGGEKLFF
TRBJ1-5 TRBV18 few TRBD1 TGTGCCAGCTCACCAGGGACAGGGAGGAATCAGCCCCAGCATTTT CASSPGTGRNQPQHF
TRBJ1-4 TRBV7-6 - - TGTGCCAGCAGCTTAGCGGGGGGGCGCATAACTAATGAAAAACTGTTTTTT CASSLAGGRITNEKLFF
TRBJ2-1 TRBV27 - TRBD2 TGTGCCAGCAAGGTCCGGGCGGGGGGCAATGAGCAGTTCTTC CASKVRAGGNEQFF
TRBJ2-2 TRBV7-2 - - TGTGCCAGCAGCTTAGCCCTGCTTCGTAGCACCGGGGAGCTGTTTTTT CASSLALLRSTGELFF
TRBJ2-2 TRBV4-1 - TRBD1 TGCGCCAGCAGCCAAGGACAGGGGAACACCGGGGAGCTGTTTTTT CASSQGQGNTGELFF
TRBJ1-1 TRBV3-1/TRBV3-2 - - TGTGCCAGCAGCCAAGTTGAGGCGGCCACTGAAGCTTTCTTT CASSQVEAATEAFF
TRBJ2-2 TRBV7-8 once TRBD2 TGTGCCAGCAGCTTACGGCGGGAGAGGACCGGGGAGCTGTTTTTT CASSLRRERTGELFF